What follows are 12 T cell receptor beta chains derived from one specimen sequenced in a study of blood T cells in healthy people across ages. Primed by a sample-barcoded 5' primer and a J-beta primer mix, a second PCR proceeded for 7 to 11 cycles. TCRdb re-analysed the 5' RACE reads in MiXCR, keeping a single row per CDR3 protein. The sample holds over 1,500,000 distinct CDR3 sequences; approximately 40% are singletons and the top ten take 23%. Sequencing used blood. These TCRs come from a human donor in good health.

This clonotype was counted between two and nine times. This chain uses TRBV29-1 with TRBJ2-3; possible D gene TRBD2, 7 bases. The CDR3 covers 11 residues. Trimming left V 7 bases short and J 4 bases short, with 9 bases between. CDR1 is SQVTM, CDR2 ANQGSEA, per germline. The CDR3 DNA sequence: TGCAGCGCGGGGGGCGCAGATACGCAGTATTTT. Encoded protein: CSAGGADTQYF.

The chain carries TRBV29-1 and TRBJ2-2; D perhaps matches TRBD2 (5 bases). V was pared by 4 bases and J by 6 bases, with 6 bases between. Germline CDR1 reads SQVTM; CDR2 reads ANQGSEA. The length of the CDR3 is 11 residues. CDR3 region: CSVAEAGELFF. CDR3 nucleotides: TGCAGCGTTGCGGAGGCCGGGGAGCTGTTTTTT.

This sequence joins TRBV29-1 and TRBJ2-3, with no clear D. Trimming shortened V by 4 bases and J by 0 bases, and 11 bases separated the two germline ends. The V gene's germline CDR1 is SQVTM and CDR2 ANQGSEA. The CDR3 is 14 residues long. The CDR3: CSVVVASSTDTQYF. CDR3 nucleotide sequence: TGCAGCGTTGTGGTGGCTTCTAGCACAGATACGCAGTATTTT.

V and J are TRBV4-1 and TRBJ1-4; TRBD1 is a possible D gene (6 bases). Germline CDR1 and CDR2: MGHRA and YSYEKL. The CDR3 extends over 15 amino acids. V shed 2 bases and J shed 10 bases, with 17 bases lying between them. Here the CDR3 DNA reads TGCGCCAGCAGCCAATCCGGGCCCGAAGGGGGAAAACTGTTTTTT. Translated, it gives CASSQSGPEGGKLFF.

The J gene is TRBJ2-1, the V gene TRBV2; 11 bases agree with TRBD2. The V gene end was trimmed by 5 bases and the J gene end by 4 bases; junction bases not matched to a gene: 7. Germline CDR1 is SNHLY and CDR2 is FYNNEI. This CDR3 is built from 16 residues. The CDR3 nucleotides are TGTGCCAGCAGTAGGAGACTAGCGGGGACATACAATGAGCAGTTCTTC. As protein: CASSRRLAGTYNEQFF.

This clonotype was counted once. The rearrangement joins TRBV12-3 or TRBV12-4 to TRBJ1-4, with D possibly being TRBD1 (6 bases). Trimming removed 4 bases from V and 7 bases from J, with 10 bases in between. The CDR3 extends over 13 amino acids. As DNA, the CDR3 is TGTGCCAGCAGTTGGACAGAGGGTGAAAAACTGTTTTTT. Protein: CASSWTEGEKLFF.

The V and J genes are TRBV27 and TRBJ2-1; the D is unclear. V shed 6 bases and J shed 3 bases, with 15 bases lying between them. The CDR3 has 15 residues. CDR1 is MNHEY, CDR2 SMNVEV, per germline (reference sequence). CDR3 sequence: CASSPGPANYNEQFF. CDR3 DNA sequence: TGTGCCAGCAGCCCAGGTCCCGCCAACTACAATGAGCAGTTCTTC.

The CDR3 DNA reads TGCGCCAGCAGCCAAGGGGGCACAGATCCCTATGGCTACACCTTC. It specifies CASSQGGTDPYGYTF. The rearrangement links TRBV4-3 to TRBJ1-2; D is possibly TRBD1 (5 bases). V lost 1 base and J 4 bases, leaving 13 bases between the germline ends. This CDR3 has 15 amino acids. The germline V gene encodes CDR1 LGHNA and CDR2 YSLEER.

The gene calls are TRBV29-1 and TRBJ2-1, with D perhaps being TRBD1 or TRBD2 (5 bases each). CDR3 size: 11 residues. V lost 5 bases and J 8 bases, leaving 10 bases between the germline ends. The germline gives CDR1 SQVTM, CDR2 ANQGSEA. This chain's CDR3 is CSVQSGHEQFF. DNA for the CDR3: TGCAGCGTTCAGTCGGGGCATGAGCAGTTCTTC.

This clonotype was seen just once. In nucleotides, the CDR3 is TGTGCCAGCAGTGGCAGAGACTATGGCTACACCTTC. It yields the protein CASSGRDYGYTF. The chain links TRBV6-1 to TRBJ1-2; D ambiguous. Trimming removed 4 bases from V and 3 bases from J, with 6 bases in between. The length of the CDR3 is 12 residues. The V gene's germline CDR1 is MNHNS and CDR2 SASEGT.

The chain links TRBV9 to TRBJ2-7; D may be TRBD1 (5 bases). The CDR3 runs to 14 residues. Germline V gene sequence: CDR1 SGDLS, CDR2 YYNGEE. V shed 0 bases and J shed 2 bases, with 9 bases lying between them. The CDR3: CASSVEQGPYEQYF. The CDR3, as DNA: TGTGCCAGCAGCGTAGAGCAGGGTCCCTACGAGCAGTACTTC.

The chain recombines TRBV2 with TRBJ1-4; no firm D call. The V and J ends lost 7 bases and 0 bases respectively, with 9 bases between them. The length of the CDR3 is 14 residues. The germline V gene encodes CDR1 SNHLY and CDR2 FYNNEI. CDR3 bases: TGTGCCAGCAAGGAAACAGCAACTAATGAAAAACTGTTTTTT. Its translation is CASKETATNEKLFF.